Each of the 21 T cell receptor beta chains below was sequenced from the same sample in a study of T cells in Graves' hyperthyroidism and ophthalmopathy. Template material for amplifying TCR beta CDR3 regions consisted of RNA transcripts. A set of HTBI primers served as the primers for a first-round RT-PCR of the TCR CDR3. TCRdb reprocessed the multiplex PCR reads via MiXCR and lists one record per CDR3 protein. The sample includes around 200,000 distinct CDR3 sequences, 15% to 20% seen only once; the top ten take around two fifths. Input material: blood. These receptor sequences come from a man in his forties or fifties with Graves' hyperthyroidism.

This clonotype was observed at least ten times. V is TRBV5-6 and J is TRBJ2-3; D is uncertain. With 4 bases removed from V and 9 bases from J, the gap between germline ends came to 21 bases. The CDR3 is 15 residues long. CDR1 is SGHDT, CDR2 YYEEEE, per germline. This chain's CDR3 is CASSPSGLALVTQYF. The CDR3 DNA sequence: TGTGCCAGCAGCCCTTCCGGTTTAGCTTTGGTAACGCAGTATTTT.

V usage is TRBV3-1 and J usage is TRBJ1-1; D remains unclear. The CDR3 loop spans 16 amino acids. CDR1 is LGHDT, CDR2 YNNKEL, per germline (reference sequence). The V and J ends lost 0 bases and 0 bases respectively, with 11 bases between them. The chain's CDR3 is CASSQDVATMNTEAFF. The CDR3 bases are TGTGCCAGCAGCCAAGATGTGGCCACAATGAACACTGAAGCTTTCTTT. The entire variable domain, with the rest obtained from reference TRBV3-1 and TRBJ1-1, is as follows: DTAVSQTPKYLVTQMGNDKSIKCEQNLGHDTMYWYKQDSKKFLKIMFSYNNKELIINETVPNRFSPKSPDKAHLNLHINSLELGDSAVYFCASSQDVATMNTEAFFGQGTRLTVV.

This clonotype was counted ten times or more. In nucleotides, the CDR3 is TGCGCCAGCAGCTTGGGCCAAGAGACCCAGTACTTC. Amino acids: CASSLGQETQYF. The chain recombines TRBV5-1 with TRBJ2-5; no reliable D call. V was pared by 0 bases and J by 1 base, with 1 base between. The CDR3 is 12 amino acids. Per the germline V gene, CDR1 is SGHRS and CDR2 is YFSETQ.

The genes are TRBV11-2 and TRBJ2-7; D may be TRBD1 (5 bases). Trimming took 5 bases from V and 0 from J, leaving 14 bases between them. The germline gives CDR1 SGHAT, CDR2 FQNNGV. The CDR3 totals 15 residues. The CDR3 spells CASSIQVESSYEQYF. CDR3 DNA sequence: TGTGCCAGCAGCATACAGGTGGAAAGCTCCTACGAGCAGTACTTC.

To note about this clonotype: This sequence may be a read error, since a much larger clone differs from it by one base. J is TRBJ2-3 and V is TRBV6-2 or TRBV6-3; D gene unclear. The germline V and J ends were trimmed by 4 bases and 5 bases, with 10 bases remaining between them. Germline CDR1 and CDR2: MNHEY and SVGEGT. The CDR3 contains 13 residues. The CDR3 DNA follows: TGTGCCAGCAGTTGGTGGGGTCGAGATACGCAGTATTTT. Translated: CASSWWGRDTQYF.

This clonotype was seen repeatedly, ten times or more. This chain uses TRBV2 with TRBJ2-7; D is perhaps TRBD1 (5 bases). The CDR3 runs 13 residues. Germline CDR1 SNHLY, CDR2 FYNNEI. Trimming took 3 bases from V and 4 from J, leaving 10 bases between them. CDR3 protein: CASSDPRGYEQYF. CDR3 sequence (DNA): TGTGCCAGCAGTGACCCTAGGGGTTACGAGCAGTACTTC.

This clonotype was observed many times. The V call is TRBV6-2 or TRBV6-3, the J call TRBJ2-7, with D maybe TRBD2 (5 bases). This CDR3 is built from 13 residues. The ends were cut back, 6 bases at V and 0 bases at J, with 9 bases in the middle. Looked up from germline, CDR1 is MNHEY and CDR2 is SVGEGT. The CDR3 nucleotides are TGTGCCAGCAGCTCCGCGGGCTCCTACGAGCAGTACTTC. Translation: CASSSAGSYEQYF.

This clonotype was picked up a small number of times. This may arise from a read error, as a much more abundant clone is one base away. The chain recombines TRBV28 with TRBJ1-2, with 9 bases fitting TRBD1. This CDR3 is 16 amino acids long. V was pared by 5 bases and J by 5 bases, with 12 bases of the junction left unmatched. Germline CDR1 and CDR2: MDHEN and SYDVKM. The CDR3 here is CASSHEGDRAQYGYTF. Here the CDR3 DNA reads TGTGCCAGCAGTCACGAGGGGGACAGGGCCCAATATGGCTACACCTTC.

The chain is built from TRBV6-1 and TRBJ1-1; D call uncertain. The CDR3 spans 11 residues. With 0 bases removed from V and 4 bases from J, the gap between germline ends came to 0 bases. Per the germline V gene, CDR1 is MNHNS and CDR2 is SASEGT. The CDR3 sequence is CASSEATEAFF. The CDR3 DNA is TGTGCCAGCAGTGAAGCCACTGAAGCTTTCTTT.

This chain connects TRBV7-2 to TRBJ1-3; D uncertain. Trimming cost V 5 bases and J 2 bases, with 13 bases left between them. Germline values: CDR1 SGHTA, CDR2 FQGNSA. CDR3 length equals 15 residues. CDR3 sequence: CASSREDTAGNTIYF. Here the CDR3 DNA reads TGTGCCAGCAGCCGTGAAGATACCGCTGGAAACACCATATATTTT. Combining the CDR3 with reference TRBV7-2 and TRBJ1-3 gives the whole variable domain GAGVSQSPSNKVTEKGKDVELRCDPISGHTALYWYRQSLGQGLEFLIYFQGNSAPDKSGLPSDRFSAERTGGSVSTLTIQRTQQEDSAVYLCASSREDTAGNTIYFGEGSWLTVV.

Many counts were recorded for this clonotype. The rearrangement uses TRBV3-1 and TRBJ1-4; TRBD1 matches at 7 bases. J gave up 5 bases and V 4 bases, and 13 bases lay outside the gene matches. This CDR3 is 17 amino acids long. The germline CDR1 and CDR2 sequences are LGHDT and YNNKEL (reference sequence). The CDR3 region is CASSPLPGTVENEKLFF. Here the CDR3 DNA reads TGTGCCAGCAGCCCCCTTCCCGGGACAGTAGAGAATGAAAAACTGTTTTTT.

In this sample, this clonotype turned up many times. This chain uses TRBV27 with TRBJ2-7, with 7 bases aligning to TRBD2. The CDR3 extends over 15 amino acids. Germline loops: CDR1 MNHEY, CDR2 SMNVEV (reference sequence). The J segment lost 0 bases and the V segment lost 8 bases, leaving 10 bases of the junction unmatched. The CDR3 region is CASLAWGGSSYEQYF. DNA for the CDR3: TGTGCCAGCCTGGCCTGGGGGGGATCCTCCTACGAGCAGTACTTC.

J is TRBJ2-2 and V is TRBV18, with D perhaps TRBD1 (6 bases). Per the germline V gene, CDR1 is KGHSH and CDR2 is LQKENI. Trimming took 3 bases from V and 4 from J, leaving 18 bases between them. This CDR3 has 17 residues. The CDR3 loop is CASSPGAWAPSTGELFF. For the CDR3, the DNA is TGTGCCAGCTCACCGGGGGCTTGGGCGCCATCCACCGGGGAGCTGTTTTTT.

The V and J genes are TRBV7-9 and TRBJ1-2; 8 bases are a match to TRBD1. V was pared by 5 bases and J by 4 bases, with 9 bases of the junction left unmatched. The CDR3 runs 15 residues. Per germline, CDR1 SEHNR and CDR2 FQNEAQ (reference sequence). In DNA, the CDR3 is TGTGCCAGCAGCGAGCAGGGGGCGCATGGCTATGGCTACACCTTC. It is translated as CASSEQGAHGYGYTF.

The DNA for the CDR3 is TGTGCCAGTAGCCGTCTCCGGGACAGGGGGCCCACTGGAAACACCATATATTTT. It is translated as CASSRLRDRGPTGNTIYF. The chain employs TRBV19 and TRBJ1-3; 12 positions match TRBD1. The CDR3 spans 18 residues. Germline V gene sequence: CDR1 LNHDA, CDR2 SQIVND (reference sequence). Trimming took 6 bases from V and 2 from J; bases not matched to a gene: 11. The entire variable domain, with the rest obtained from reference TRBV19 and TRBJ1-3, is as follows: DGGITQSPKYLFRKEGQNVTLSCEQNLNHDAMYWYRQDPGQGLRLIYYSQIVNDFQKGDIAEGYSVSREKKESFPLTVTSAQKNPTAFYLCASSRLRDRGPTGNTIYFGEGSWLTVV.

This clonotype was detected ten times or more. V is TRBV18 and J is TRBJ2-3; 11 positions match TRBD2. This CDR3 spans 17 amino acids. Germline-derived CDR1 and CDR2 are KGHSH and LQKENI. The V segment lost 0 bases and the J segment 2 bases; nucleotides outside the gene matches: 4. In nucleotides, the CDR3 is TGTGCCAGCTCACCACCGGGACTAGCGGAGTTCACAGATACGCAGTATTTT. Amino acids: CASSPPGLAEFTDTQYF.

Many counts were recorded for this clonotype. The chain carries TRBV20-1 and TRBJ2-3; no reliable D call. Deletions cut 2 bases from V and 2 bases from J, with 2 bases between. This CDR3 has 11 residues. Germline V gene lookup returns CDR1 DFQATT and CDR2 SNEGSKA (reference sequence). The CDR3: CSARYTDTQYF. For the CDR3, the DNA is TGCAGTGCTAGATACACAGATACGCAGTATTTT.

The chain couples TRBV28 to TRBJ2-7, with D tentatively TRBD2 (5 bases). V lost 10 bases and J lost 5, with 18 bases in between. The V gene's germline CDR1 is MDHEN and CDR2 SYDVKM. This CDR3 comprises 13 residues. CDR3 sequence (DNA): TGTGCCATCAGCGAGGGTGCTTTGGACGAGCAGTACTTC. It codes for CAISEGALDEQYF.

The chain joins TRBV9 to TRBJ2-5, with 7 bases that match TRBD1. Looked up from germline, CDR1 is SGDLS and CDR2 is YYNGEE. This CDR3 comprises 13 residues. Trimming at V came to 5 bases and at J to 2 bases, leaving 3 bases not matched to a gene. CDR3 protein: CASSLRGQETQYF. The CDR3 coding sequence is TGTGCCAGCAGTCTCAGGGGGCAAGAGACCCAGTACTTC.

The chain uses TRBV7-3 and TRBJ2-2; D is unclear. Germline V gene data show CDR1 as SGHTA and CDR2 as FQGTGA. CDR3 length: 12 residues. V dropped 5 bases and J dropped 6 bases, with 7 bases sitting between them. The CDR3 spells CASSPRAGELFF. The CDR3 bases are TGTGCCAGCAGCCCACGTGCCGGGGAGCTGTTTTTT.

This clonotype appeared many times. The chain employs TRBV20-1 and TRBJ2-5; TRBD2 matches at 10 bases. Per the germline V gene, CDR1 is DFQATT and CDR2 is SNEGSKA (reference sequence). With V trimmed by 6 bases and J by 3 bases, 10 bases remained unmatched. The CDR3 loop spans 15 amino acids. The CDR3 loop reads CSAERAGGREETQYF. In DNA, the CDR3 is TGCAGTGCGGAGAGAGCGGGGGGGAGAGAAGAGACCCAGTACTTC.